The entry below describes one T cell receptor (beta chain). What antigen it recognizes has not been identified. Per-base qualities were not stored, and no clone one base away is much larger. The data were taken from a study of cytomegalovirus exposure and HLA in healthy donors (dated by TCRdb to the late 2010s). Notes on the research overall: In an earlier analysis of under 750 of the donors, approximately 260 Gb of sequence data and about 110 million unique TCR beta sequences from about 179 million T cells were reported. An early release that covered 640 HLA-typed donors contained approximately 290 gigabases of sequencing data and 65 million to 100 million unique TCR sequences. Of the 300 to 500 genotyped donors, roughly 76% were placed in the genetic ancestry cluster associated with self-reported Caucasian donors. The study aimed to test whether cataloging public T cell receptors could reveal signatures of past pathogen exposure. Using immunosequencing, the study profiled T cell repertoires from some 670 subjects and related those repertoires to cytomegalovirus serostatus. In addition to the first cohort of 650 to 750 subjects, a separate validation cohort of 120 different subjects was used. To predict cytomegalovirus infection status, the study brought together high-throughput TCR immunosequencing, statistical association of individual TCRs with disease status, and machine learning. In a later analysis, previously published TCR beta repertoires from more than 500 donors were re-analyzed and high-resolution HLA genotyping was added so that TCR occurrence patterns could be studied. Rather than using new phenotypic data, the later analysis identified candidate immune exposures from TCR beta sequences and from how often those sequences occurred across donors. In an earlier analysis of 587 of the donors, high-throughput TCR beta sequencing was used to judge whether each TCR beta V gene segment behaved as functional or pseudogenic. Donor age, sex, ethnicity and CMV serostatus were compiled together with the repertoire data. Genome-wide SNP genotypes for about 55% of the roughly 670 donors were used in a later genetic analysis, which treated that subset as a discovery cohort. Every discovery cohort repertoire had been produced on one sequencing platform. Both class I and class II loci were covered by HLA typing, at four-digit resolution. The number of typed donors differed by locus: roughly 629-640 for A, B, C, DRB1 and DQB1; some 500 for DQA1; 606 for DPA1; and roughly 470 for DPB1. Roughly 5 DR-DQ haplotypes were handled as single units for association and clustering, since linkage in the cohort was strong. On average, around 230,000 unique TCR beta nucleotide sequences were sequenced per donor among about 400 genotyped donors of the cohort, with roughly 18% of those sequences being non-productive.

Overall study outcomes, separate from this receptor: Because some donors lacked HLA typing at each locus, the association tests relied only on the typed subset. A further reported finding was that TCR beta sequences accurately predicted the HLA-A and HLA-B alleles for most subjects in the first cohort. Compared with the 666-donor mean, donors in an Asian-associated ancestry cluster had fewer N-insertions in productive TCRs, according to a later genetic analysis. In this cohort, only TCR beta chains were sequenced, and detectable features were limited by the absence of alpha or paired-chain data. In an earlier analysis of 587 of the donors, most TCR beta V segments were observed in productive rearrangements about 87% or about 30% of the time, broadly matching IMGT annotations. Most CMV-associated TCR beta chains appeared to be HLA-restricted in a later analysis, and the HLA associations seemed to be driven largely by CMV exposure. The earlier analysis of 587 of the donors excluded approximately 17 rarely observed V segments, including chromosome 9 orphons, because counts were too low. Most TCR sequences were observed very rarely across donors, whereas some public TCRs were present in many individuals. At a false discovery rate of 0.05, a later analysis linked under 20,000 TCR beta sequences to specific HLA alleles. According to a later analysis, parvovirus B19, influenza, CMV and Epstein-Barr virus appeared linked to several top co-occurrence clusters. Cytomegalovirus status was reported to be diagnosed by the classifier with high specificity and sensitivity in both the original and validation cohorts. The only immune exposure information available for the cohort was CMV serostatus. Assigning TCR associations to individual alleles was difficult when HLA alleles, especially DR and DQ, strongly co-occurred. A group of highly shared sequence variants was considered likely to be a technical artifact of the sequencing pipeline. Roughly uniform sequencing depth across donors was assumed in presence/absence analyses, although this assumption may not hold. According to the authors, the approach could potentially be generalized to other disease states and immunological phenotypes. Because the 87-base-pair reads could not distinguish some IMGT-functional V segments, including TRBV6-2 and TRBV6-3, those segments were excluded. A few of the identified cytomegalovirus-associated TCR beta chains were confirmed in vitro to be specific for cytomegalovirus antigens. Linkage disequilibrium might explain the correlated functional status among segregating V segments, but an unknown experimental factor could not be ruled out. In a later genetic analysis, a missense DCLRE1C variant was associated with V-gene and J-gene trimming of TCR beta chains, and the association was replicated in an independent cohort. In the study, some 180 TCR beta chains were listed as associated with cytomegalovirus. In a later analysis, TCR association rates were found to vary across HLA loci, with the most associated TCRs seen for DRB1 alleles and the fewest for HLA-C alleles. Compared with equally common non-associated chains, HLA-associated TCR beta chains in a later analysis were more clonally expanded and had lower generation probabilities.

The cohort comprised approximately 700 healthy bone marrow donors. At the time of sampling, all cohort members were nominally healthy, though unrecorded immune exposures were likely present. The donor tested CMV seronegative, placing the donor among the 300 to 400 seronegative members of the cohort. Every donor gave a peripheral blood sample, and the peripheral blood mononuclear cells from that sample were used for TCR beta sequencing. Genomic DNA extraction from the blood cell samples was performed with the Qiagen DNeasy Blood Extraction Kit. Receptor amplification or capture employed the immunoSEQ multiplex PCR assay. For the multiplex PCR, a mixture combining 60 forward primers for TCR Vbeta segments and 13 reverse primers for TCR Jbeta segments was used. A multiplex PCR assay on genomic DNA amplified the CDR3 region of rearranged TCR beta genes. Amplified TCR beta libraries were sequenced as 87-base-pair reads on the Illumina HiSeq System. In the paper's pipeline: Across the 700 or so repertoires, a later analysis counted 80 million or so unique TCR beta chains, around 11 million of which were shared by at least two donors. Raw reads were error-corrected and collapsed into unique sequences with a nearest-neighbor algorithm that merged closely related sequences to remove PCR and sequencing errors. Alignment of CDR3 sequences to IMGT reference sequences was used to assign V, D and J gene segments. Each retained sequence needed at least a six-nucleotide match to both a V gene segment and a J gene segment. Rearrangements were called productive when the CDR3 lacked stop codons and stayed in frame with V and J; all others were non-productive. CDR3 was defined by IMGT convention, running from the second conserved V-encoded cysteine to the conserved J-encoded phenylalanine. The earlier analysis of approximately 500 of the donors excluded sequences that lacked an unambiguous match to a single V gene segment. An earlier analysis of a few hundred of the donors called V segments functional above 56.7% productive rearrangements and segregating when the between-donor standard deviation exceeded 5%. To diagnose cytomegalovirus status from the catalog of TCR beta chain sequences, a statistical classification framework was built. In a later analysis, V and J genes were assigned by comparing TCR nucleotide sequences against IMGT/GENE-DB human TR gene sequences. In a later analysis, CDR3 sequences and most-parsimonious VDJ recombination scenarios were assigned using the TCRdist pipeline. In a later analysis, each TCR beta chain was defined by its CDR3 amino acid sequence together with its V-gene family, and reads without a unique V-gene family were excluded. As a way to deal with suspected cross-contamination and a sequencing artifact, a later analysis dropped 640 or so nucleotide sequences that were highly shared and had low generation probability. In a later analysis, a clonal expansion index for each public chain was calculated from normalized within-repertoire ranks of inferred template counts. In a later analysis, generation probabilities were computed with a VDJ recombination model fitted to out-of-frame rearrangements, and the resulting probabilities were checked against IGoR. In a later analysis, hypergeometric tests were used to score TCR-TCR, TCR-HLA and TCR-CMV co-occurrence, with a repertoire-size bias correction applied to TCR pairs. In a later analysis, false discovery rates were estimated by permuting HLA or CMV assignments 20 times. A later analysis grouped co-occurring TCRs with DBSCAN, adding TCRdist sequence similarity when clustering within HLA-allele-positive subsets. Repertoires with fewer than 30,000 or more than 120,000 public chains were left out of co-occurrence clustering, as were about 5 repertoires with anomalous nucleotide sharing. TCRdb took this table from immuneACCESS and kept in-frame rearrangements with V and J called. Such tables lack part of the clones; where checked against another copy, unresolved V genes explain under half of the gap, and the rest is unexplained. Clonal size and the V and J genes are those of that table, whereas D and trimming came from the DNA. The sample table records approximately 210,000 clones; 87% of these occur just once. The biggest ten clones account for 1% to 1.5% of the sample.

Taken from the germline V gene (reference sequence), the CDR1 and CDR2 loops are LNHNV and YYDKDF. The CDR3 contains 15 residues, cysteine and phenylalanine counted. The sequence is cut down to CDR3 DNA, 45 bases in frame from base 1. After removal of 0 bases from V and 7 bases from J, the junction retains 7 bases not matched to a gene. The chain was built from TRBV15 and TRBJ2-3; the junction holds 7 bases that match TRBD1. The clonotype comes from a man aged 30 to 39 in good health and CMV-seronegative. Sequenced: PBMCs. Here is the DNA: TGTGCCACCAGCAGAGATCTGGCAGGGGGTTATACGCAGTATTTT. Its translation reads: CATSRDLAGGYTQYF.